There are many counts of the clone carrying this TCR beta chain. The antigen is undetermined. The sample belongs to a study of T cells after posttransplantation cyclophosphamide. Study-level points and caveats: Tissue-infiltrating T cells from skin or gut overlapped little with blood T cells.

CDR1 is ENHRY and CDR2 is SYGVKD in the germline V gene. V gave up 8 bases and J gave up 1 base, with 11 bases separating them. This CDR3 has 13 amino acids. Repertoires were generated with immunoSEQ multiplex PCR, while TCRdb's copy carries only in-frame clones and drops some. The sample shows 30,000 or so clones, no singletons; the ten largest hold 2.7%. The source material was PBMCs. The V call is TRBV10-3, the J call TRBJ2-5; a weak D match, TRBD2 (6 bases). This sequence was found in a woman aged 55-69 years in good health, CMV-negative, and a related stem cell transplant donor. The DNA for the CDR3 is TGTGCCATCGCTAGCGTAAGCCAAGAGACCCAGTACTTC. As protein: CAIASVSQETQYF.